A single T cell receptor beta chain is shown here with its context. V lost 5 bases and J lost 5; bases outside the gene matches: 8. CDR1 is MDHEN and CDR2 is SYDVKM in the germline V gene. The CDR3 contains 15 residues. These data originate in a study of blood T cell repertoires in COVID-19. Background on the study: The study drew acute and convalescent COVID-19 samples from the United States, Italy and Spain.

Here immunoSEQ multiplex PCR was the method, and the copy in TCRdb shows in-frame clones only, minus some. Counted here are roughly 73,000 clones, roughly 84% occurring once; the ten biggest clones make up over 25%. The chain couples TRBV28 to TRBJ1-4; 7 nucleotides agree with TRBD1. Sample: peripheral blood. The sequence came from a woman older than 75 with active or convalescent COVID-19. CDR3 loop: CASSPMTGINEKLFF. CDR3 sequence (DNA): TGTGCCAGCAGTCCTATGACAGGGATCAATGAAAAACTGTTTTTT.